The 4 T cell receptor beta chains in this list originate from one sample, sequenced in a study of T cell clonality in common variable immunodeficiency. The study, taken as a whole, reports: Common variable immunodeficiency TCR beta sequences reportedly had fewer deletions and N-nucleotide insertions.

This table comes from immunoSEQ multiplex PCR, and its TCRdb copy is limited to in-frame clones, with some not included. The table lists 25,000 to 30,000 clones, with no singletons. Their recognized antigens are unknown. Specimen: peripheral blood mononuclear cells. These receptors were taken from a human donor with common variable immunodeficiency.

Details on this clone: Sequencing ends 3 residues short of the CDR3 end; the germline J gene provides the rest. The chain has TRBV30 and TRBJ1-5, with 9 nucleotides matching TRBD1. V shed 2 bases and J 3 bases; nucleotides not matched to a gene: 5. Germline CDR1 GTSNPN, CDR2 SVGIG (reference sequence). The CDR3 is made up of 15 amino acids. The CDR3 loop reads CAWSTGQGFNQPQHF. Partial CDR3 DNA: TGTGCCTGGAGTACAGGACAGGGGTTCAATCAGCCC.

This clone came up a few times. The read stops 3 residues short of the end of the CDR3; the missing end is completed from the germline J gene. V and J are TRBV5-1 and TRBJ2-7, with 7 bases lining up with TRBD2. Germline lookup yields CDR1 SGHRS and CDR2 YFSETQ. The CDR3 is 15 residues long. V shed 5 bases, J shed 0 bases, and the junction held 8 bases outside the gene matches. CDR3 region: CASRQERGHSYEQYF. The DNA read from the CDR3 is TGCGCCAGCAGACAGGAGCGGGGCCACTCCTACGAG.

This clone has a handful of counts. The CDR3 is cut off 3 residues early in the read; its end comes from the germline J gene. V usage is TRBV19 and J usage is TRBJ1-5, with TRBD1 matching over 7 bases. V was pared by 7 bases and J by 2 bases, with 5 bases of the junction left unmatched. Germline V CDR1 and CDR2: LNHDA, SQIVND (reference sequence). The CDR3 runs 14 residues. CDR3 DNA (partial): TGTGCCAGTAACGGAGGACAGGGCAATCAGCCC. Translated: CASNGGQGNQP. The entire CDR3 protein reads CASNGGQGNQPQHF. The entire variable domain, with the rest obtained from reference TRBV19 and TRBJ1-5, is as follows: DGGITQSPKYLFRKEGQNVTLSCEQNLNHDAMYWYRQDPGQGLRLIYYSQIVNDFQKGDIAEGYSVSREKKESFPLTVTSAQKNPTAFYLCASNGGQGNQPQHFGDGTRLSIL.

The CDR3 is CAWSAGNSGRYGYTF. Partial CDR3 DNA: TGTGCCTGGAGTGCAGGAAACTCTGGGCGATATGGC. The chain combines TRBV30 with TRBJ1-2, with no clear D. The DNA ends 3 residues before the CDR3 does, and the rest of the CDR3 is filled in from the germline J gene. The germline V gene encodes CDR1 GTSNPN and CDR2 SVGIG (reference sequence). V gave up 1 base and J gave up 5 bases, with 17 bases separating them. There are 15 residues in the CDR3. Filled out from reference TRBV30 and TRBJ1-2, the complete variable domain reads SQTIHQWPATLVQPVGSPLSLECTVEGTSNPNLYWYRQAAGRGLQLLFYSVGIGQISSEVPQNLSASRPQDRQFILSSKKLLLSDSGFYLCAWSAGNSGRYGYTFGSGTRLTVV.